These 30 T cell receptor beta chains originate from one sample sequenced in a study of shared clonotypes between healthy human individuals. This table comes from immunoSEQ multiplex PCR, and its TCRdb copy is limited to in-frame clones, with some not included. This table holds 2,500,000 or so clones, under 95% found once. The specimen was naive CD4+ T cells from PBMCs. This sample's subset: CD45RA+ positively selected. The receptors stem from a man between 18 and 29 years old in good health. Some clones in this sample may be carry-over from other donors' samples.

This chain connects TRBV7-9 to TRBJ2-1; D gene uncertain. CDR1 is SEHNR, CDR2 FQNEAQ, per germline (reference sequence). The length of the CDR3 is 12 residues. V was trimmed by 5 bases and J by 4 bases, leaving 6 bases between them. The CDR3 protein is CASSHAYNEQFF. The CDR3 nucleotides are TGTGCCAGCAGCCACGCTTACAATGAGCAGTTCTTC.

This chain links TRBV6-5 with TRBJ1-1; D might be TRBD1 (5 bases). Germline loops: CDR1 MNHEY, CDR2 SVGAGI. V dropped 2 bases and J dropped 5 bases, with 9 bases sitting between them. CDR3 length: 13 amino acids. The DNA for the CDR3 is TGTGCCAGCAGTTACCAGGGAGTGACTGAAGCTTTCTTT. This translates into CASSYQGVTEAFF.

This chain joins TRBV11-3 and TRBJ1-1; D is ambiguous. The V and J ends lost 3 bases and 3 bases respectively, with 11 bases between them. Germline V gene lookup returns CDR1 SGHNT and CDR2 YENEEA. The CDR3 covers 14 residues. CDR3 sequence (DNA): TGTGCCAGCAGCTTGGCTGGTTTGGACACTGAAGCTTTCTTT. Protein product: CASSLAGLDTEAFF.

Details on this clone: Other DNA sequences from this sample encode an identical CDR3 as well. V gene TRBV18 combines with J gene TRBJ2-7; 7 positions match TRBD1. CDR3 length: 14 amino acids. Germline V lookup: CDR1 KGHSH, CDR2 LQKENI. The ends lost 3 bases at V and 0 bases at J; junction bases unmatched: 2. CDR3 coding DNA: TGTGCCAGCTCACCGGGACAGAGCTCCTACGAGCAGTACTTC. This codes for CASSPGQSSYEQYF.

The CDR3 coding sequence is TGTGCCAGCAGTGAAGCGGGACGGGCCATGTATCAGCCCCAGCATTTT. Protein product: CASSEAGRAMYQPQHF. This rearrangement joins TRBV6-1 to TRBJ1-5; D might be TRBD1 (5 bases). The germline V and J ends were trimmed by 0 bases and 5 bases, with 14 bases remaining between them. CDR3 length: 16 amino acids. The germline CDR1 and CDR2 sequences are MNHNS and SASEGT.

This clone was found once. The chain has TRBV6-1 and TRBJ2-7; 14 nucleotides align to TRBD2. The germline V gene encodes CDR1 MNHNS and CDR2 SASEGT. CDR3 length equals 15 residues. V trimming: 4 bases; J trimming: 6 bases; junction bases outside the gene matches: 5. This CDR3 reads CASSGLAGGPSEQYF. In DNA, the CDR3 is TGTGCCAGCAGTGGACTAGCGGGAGGGCCTTCCGAGCAGTACTTC.

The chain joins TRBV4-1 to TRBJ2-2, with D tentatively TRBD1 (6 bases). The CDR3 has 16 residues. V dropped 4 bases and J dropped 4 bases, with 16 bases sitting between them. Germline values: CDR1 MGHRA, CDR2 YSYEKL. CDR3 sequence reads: CASSPQKQGSTGELFF. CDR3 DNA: TGCGCCAGCAGCCCCCAAAAACAGGGAAGCACCGGGGAGCTGTTTTTT.

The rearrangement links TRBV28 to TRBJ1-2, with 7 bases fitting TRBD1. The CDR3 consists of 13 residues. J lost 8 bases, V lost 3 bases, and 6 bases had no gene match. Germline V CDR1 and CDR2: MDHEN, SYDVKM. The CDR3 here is CASSFGQGVGYTF. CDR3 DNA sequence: TGTGCCAGCAGTTTCGGGCAGGGGGTAGGCTACACCTTC.

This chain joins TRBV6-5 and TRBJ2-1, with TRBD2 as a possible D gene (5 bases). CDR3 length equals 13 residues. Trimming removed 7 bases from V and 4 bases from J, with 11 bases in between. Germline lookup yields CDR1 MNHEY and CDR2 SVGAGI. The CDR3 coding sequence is TGTGCCAGCACGGACTTACGTTACAATGAGCAGTTCTTC. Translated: CASTDLRYNEQFF.

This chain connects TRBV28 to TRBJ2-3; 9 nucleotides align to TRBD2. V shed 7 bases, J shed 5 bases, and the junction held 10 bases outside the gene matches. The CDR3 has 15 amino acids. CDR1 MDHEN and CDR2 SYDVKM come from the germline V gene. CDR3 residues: CASNGGGRAEDTQYF. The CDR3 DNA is TGTGCCAGCAACGGGGGCGGGAGGGCCGAAGATACGCAGTATTTT. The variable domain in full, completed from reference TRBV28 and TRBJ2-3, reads DVKVTQSSRYLVKRTGEKVFLECVQDMDHENMFWYRQDPGLGLRLIYFSYDVKMKEKGDIPEGYSVSREKKERFSLILESASTNQTSMYLCASNGGGRAEDTQYFGPGTRLTVL.

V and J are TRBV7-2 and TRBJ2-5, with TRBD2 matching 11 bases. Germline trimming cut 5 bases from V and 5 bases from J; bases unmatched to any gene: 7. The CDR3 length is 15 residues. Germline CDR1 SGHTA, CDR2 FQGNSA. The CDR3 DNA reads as TGTGCCAGCAGCGTCTCTAGCGGGAGGCCGGAGACCCAGTACTTC. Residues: CASSVSSGRPETQYF.

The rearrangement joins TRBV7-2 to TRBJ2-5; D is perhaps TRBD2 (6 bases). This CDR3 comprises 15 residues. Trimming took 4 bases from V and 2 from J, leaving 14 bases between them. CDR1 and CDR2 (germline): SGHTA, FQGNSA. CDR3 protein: CASSYQGGRQETQYF. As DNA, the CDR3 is TGTGCCAGCAGCTACCAGGGAGGAAGGCAAGAGACCCAGTACTTC.

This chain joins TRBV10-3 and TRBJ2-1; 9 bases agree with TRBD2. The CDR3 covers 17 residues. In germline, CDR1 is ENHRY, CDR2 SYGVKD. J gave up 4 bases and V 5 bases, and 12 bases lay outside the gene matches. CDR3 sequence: CAISPLTGTSLYNEQFF. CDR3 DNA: TGTGCCATCAGTCCCCTTACCGGGACTAGCCTTTACAATGAGCAGTTCTTC.

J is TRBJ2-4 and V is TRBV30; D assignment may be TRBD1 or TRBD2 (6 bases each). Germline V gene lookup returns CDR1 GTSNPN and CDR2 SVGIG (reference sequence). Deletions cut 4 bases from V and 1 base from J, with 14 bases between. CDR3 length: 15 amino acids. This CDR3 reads CAWMFRGAAKNIQYF. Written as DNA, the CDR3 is TGTGCCTGGATGTTTAGGGGGGCTGCCAAAAACATTCAGTACTTC.

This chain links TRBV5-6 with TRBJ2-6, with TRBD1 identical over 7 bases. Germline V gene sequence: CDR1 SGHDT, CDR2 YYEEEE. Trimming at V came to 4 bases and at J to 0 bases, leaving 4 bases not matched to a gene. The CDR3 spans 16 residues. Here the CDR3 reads CASSADRTSGANVLTF. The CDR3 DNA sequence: TGTGCCAGCAGCGCGGACAGGACCTCTGGGGCCAACGTCCTGACTTTC.

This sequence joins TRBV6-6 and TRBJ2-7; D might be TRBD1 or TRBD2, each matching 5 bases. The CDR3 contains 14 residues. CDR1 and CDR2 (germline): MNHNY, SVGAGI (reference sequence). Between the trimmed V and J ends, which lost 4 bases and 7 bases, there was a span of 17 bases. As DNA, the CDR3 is TGTGCCAGCAGTTTTGGGGGATCCCTGGGTGAGCAGTACTTC. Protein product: CASSFGGSLGEQYF.

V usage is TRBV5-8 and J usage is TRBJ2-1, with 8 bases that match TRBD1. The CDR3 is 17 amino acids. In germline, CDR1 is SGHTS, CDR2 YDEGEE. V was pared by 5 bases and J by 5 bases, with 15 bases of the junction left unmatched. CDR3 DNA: TGTGCCAGCAGTTGGACAGGGTTGGTGGACGTCCACAATGAGCAGTTCTTC. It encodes CASSWTGLVDVHNEQFF.

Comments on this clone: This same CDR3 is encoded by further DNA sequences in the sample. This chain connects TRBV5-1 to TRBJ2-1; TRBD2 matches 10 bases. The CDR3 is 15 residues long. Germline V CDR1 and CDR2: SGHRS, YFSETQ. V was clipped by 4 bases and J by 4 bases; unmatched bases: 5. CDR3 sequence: CASSPTSGLYNEQFF. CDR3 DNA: TGCGCCAGCAGCCCGACTAGCGGGCTTTACAATGAGCAGTTCTTC.

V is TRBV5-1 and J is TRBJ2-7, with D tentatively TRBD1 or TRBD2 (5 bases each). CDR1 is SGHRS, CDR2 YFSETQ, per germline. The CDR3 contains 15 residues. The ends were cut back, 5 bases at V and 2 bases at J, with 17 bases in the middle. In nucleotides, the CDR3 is TGCGCCAGCAGAAAGAGGGACCAGATCCCCTACGAGCAGTACTTC. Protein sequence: CASRKRDQIPYEQYF. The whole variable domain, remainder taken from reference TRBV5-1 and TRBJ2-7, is KAGVTQTPRYLIKTRGQQVTLSCSPISGHRSVSWYQQTPGQGLQFLFEYFSETQRNKGNFPGRFSGRQFSNSRSEMNVSTLELGDSALYLCASRKRDQIPYEQYFGPGTRLTVT.

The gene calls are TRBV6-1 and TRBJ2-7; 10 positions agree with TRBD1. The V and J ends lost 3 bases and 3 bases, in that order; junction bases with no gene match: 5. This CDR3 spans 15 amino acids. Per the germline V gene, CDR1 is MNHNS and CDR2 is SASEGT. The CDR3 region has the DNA TGTGCCAGCAGTGATAGGGACAGGGGACACTACGAGCAGTACTTC. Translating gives CASSDRDRGHYEQYF.

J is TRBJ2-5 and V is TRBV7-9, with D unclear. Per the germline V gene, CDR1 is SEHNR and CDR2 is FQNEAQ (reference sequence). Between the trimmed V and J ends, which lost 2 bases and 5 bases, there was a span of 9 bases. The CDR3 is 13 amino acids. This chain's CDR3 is CASSLLGSETQYF. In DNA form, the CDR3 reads TGTGCCAGCAGCTTACTAGGTTCTGAGACCCAGTACTTC.

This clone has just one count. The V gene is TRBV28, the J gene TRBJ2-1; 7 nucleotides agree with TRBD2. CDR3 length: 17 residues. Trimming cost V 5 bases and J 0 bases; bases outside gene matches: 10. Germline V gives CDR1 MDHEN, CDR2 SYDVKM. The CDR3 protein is CASSPLVGGSSYNEQFF. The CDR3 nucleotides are TGTGCCAGCAGTCCCCTCGTCGGGGGGAGCTCCTACAATGAGCAGTTCTTC. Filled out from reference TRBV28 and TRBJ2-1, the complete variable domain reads DVKVTQSSRYLVKRTGEKVFLECVQDMDHENMFWYRQDPGLGLRLIYFSYDVKMKEKGDIPEGYSVSREKKERFSLILESASTNQTSMYLCASSPLVGGSSYNEQFFGPGTRLTVL.

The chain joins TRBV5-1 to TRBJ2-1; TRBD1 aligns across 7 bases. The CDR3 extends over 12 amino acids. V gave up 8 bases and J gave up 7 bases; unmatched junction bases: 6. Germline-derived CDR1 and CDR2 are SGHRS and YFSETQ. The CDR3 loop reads CARGPQGNEQFF. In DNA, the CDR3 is TGCGCCAGGGGTCCACAGGGGAATGAGCAGTTCTTC.

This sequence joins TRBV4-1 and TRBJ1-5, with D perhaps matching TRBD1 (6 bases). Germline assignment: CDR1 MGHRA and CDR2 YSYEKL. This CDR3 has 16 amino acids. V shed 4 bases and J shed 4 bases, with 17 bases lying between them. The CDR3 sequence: CASSRGPQALNQPQHF. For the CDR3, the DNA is TGCGCCAGCAGCCGGGGGCCCCAGGCCCTGAATCAGCCCCAGCATTTT.

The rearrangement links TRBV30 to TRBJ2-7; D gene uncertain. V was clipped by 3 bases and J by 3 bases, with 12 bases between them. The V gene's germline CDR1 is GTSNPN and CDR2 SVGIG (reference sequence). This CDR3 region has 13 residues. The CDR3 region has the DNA TGTGCCTGGAGCCTAAAGGCCGTCTACGAGCAGTACTTC. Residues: CAWSLKAVYEQYF.

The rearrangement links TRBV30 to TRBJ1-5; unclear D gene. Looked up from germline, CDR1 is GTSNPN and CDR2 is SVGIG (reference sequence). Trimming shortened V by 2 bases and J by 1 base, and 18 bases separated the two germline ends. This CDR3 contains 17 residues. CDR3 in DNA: TGTGCCTGGAGTCTCCGGGCCTCCACCCGGAGCAATCAGCCCCAGCATTTT. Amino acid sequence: CAWSLRASTRSNQPQHF.

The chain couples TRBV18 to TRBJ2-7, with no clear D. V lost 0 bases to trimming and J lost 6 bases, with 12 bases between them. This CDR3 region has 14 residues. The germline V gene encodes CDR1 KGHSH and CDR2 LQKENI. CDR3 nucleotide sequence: TGTGCCAGCTCACCACCGCGAGGCCTTCTCGAGCAGTACTTC. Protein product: CASSPPRGLLEQYF.

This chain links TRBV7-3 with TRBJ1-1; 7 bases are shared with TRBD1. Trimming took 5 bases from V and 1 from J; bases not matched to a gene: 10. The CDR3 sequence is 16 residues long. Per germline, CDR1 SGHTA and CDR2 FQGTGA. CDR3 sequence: CASSNLPGQRNTEAFF. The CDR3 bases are TGTGCCAGCAGCAACCTGCCGGGACAGAGGAACACTGAAGCTTTCTTT.

The CDR3 DNA sequence: TGTGCCAGCAGTTACCAGCCGAGGTACACTGAAGCTTTCTTT. Protein: CASSYQPRYTEAFF. The chain has TRBV27 and TRBJ1-1, with D uncertain. This CDR3 contains 14 residues. V gave up 4 bases and J gave up 3 bases, with 12 bases separating them. CDR1 and CDR2 from the germline V gene are MNHEY and SMNVEV (reference sequence).

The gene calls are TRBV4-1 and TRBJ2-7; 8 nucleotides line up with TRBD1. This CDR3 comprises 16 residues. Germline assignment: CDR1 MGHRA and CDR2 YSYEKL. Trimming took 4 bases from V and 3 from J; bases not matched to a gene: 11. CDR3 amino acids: CASSLGHGTGLYEQYF. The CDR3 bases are TGCGCCAGCAGCCTGGGGCATGGGACAGGTCTCTACGAGCAGTACTTC.